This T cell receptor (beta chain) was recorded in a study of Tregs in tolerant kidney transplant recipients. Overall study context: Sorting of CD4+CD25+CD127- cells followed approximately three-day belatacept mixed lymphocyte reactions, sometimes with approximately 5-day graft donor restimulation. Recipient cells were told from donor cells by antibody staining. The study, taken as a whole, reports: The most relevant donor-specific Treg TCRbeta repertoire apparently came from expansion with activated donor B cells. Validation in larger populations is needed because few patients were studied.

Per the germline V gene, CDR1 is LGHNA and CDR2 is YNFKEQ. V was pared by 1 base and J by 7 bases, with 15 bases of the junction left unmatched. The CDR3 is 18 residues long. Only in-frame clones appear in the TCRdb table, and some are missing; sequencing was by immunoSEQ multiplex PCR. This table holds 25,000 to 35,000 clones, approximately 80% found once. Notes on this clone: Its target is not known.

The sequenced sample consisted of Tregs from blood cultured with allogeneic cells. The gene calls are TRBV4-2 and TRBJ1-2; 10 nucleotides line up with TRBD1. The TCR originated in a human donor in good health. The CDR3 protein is CASSQVFGTGAPSGGYTF. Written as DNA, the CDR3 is TGTGCCAGCAGCCAAGTTTTCGGGACAGGGGCTCCAAGCGGTGGCTACACCTTC.